Listed here are 7 T cell receptor beta chains from one sample, sequenced in a study of shared clonotypes between healthy human individuals. TCRdb's table, derived via immunoSEQ multiplex PCR, lists solely in-frame clones and lacks some. Among around 2,000,000 clones, approximately 95% were seen once, and the ten largest hold approximately 0.13%. Input material: naive CD4+ T cells sorted from blood. The sample's subset: CD45RA+ positively selected. These receptor sequences come from a man aged 18 to 30 in good health.

The chain is built from TRBV6-1 and TRBJ2-3, with 11 positions matching TRBD1. V shed 8 bases, J shed 3 bases, and the junction held 4 bases outside the gene matches. This CDR3 region has 14 residues. In germline, CDR1 is MNHNS, CDR2 SASEGT. This chain's CDR3 is CASVGTGGTDTQYF. Here the CDR3 DNA reads TGTGCCAGCGTCGGGACAGGGGGTACAGATACGCAGTATTTT.

The chain combines TRBV6-5 with TRBJ1-6; 8 nucleotides agree with TRBD1. This CDR3 has 14 amino acids. Trimming removed 6 bases from V and 7 bases from J; junction bases left unmatched: 5. Germline lookup yields CDR1 MNHEY and CDR2 SVGAGI. CDR3 in DNA: TGTGCCAGCAGGATGACAGGGGAAAATTCACCCCTCCACTTT. Translated, it gives CASRMTGENSPLHF.

This chain connects TRBV2 to TRBJ1-1; tentative D call: TRBD1 (5 bases). V lost 9 bases and J lost 7, with 15 bases in between. There are 12 residues in the CDR3. Germline V gives CDR1 SNHLY, CDR2 FYNNEI. The CDR3 nucleotides read TGTGCCAGGGAGAGACAGATACATGAAGCTTTCTTT. It translates to CARERQIHEAFF.

V gene TRBV7-2 combines with J gene TRBJ2-7, with a weak D call TRBD1 (6 bases). Trimming removed 1 base from V and 5 bases from J, with 18 bases in between. Germline-derived CDR1 and CDR2 are SGHTA and FQGNSA. The CDR3 has 16 amino acids. The CDR3 region is CASSLGEGQGNHEQYF. CDR3 sequence (DNA): TGTGCCAGCAGCTTAGGCGAAGGCCAGGGGAACCACGAGCAGTACTTC.

Of note for this clone: Other nucleotide sequences in the sample specify the same CDR3. The CDR3 coding sequence is TGTGCCAGCAGCTTAGTAGCGGGGGGCACCGGGGAGCTGTTTTTT. This codes for CASSLVAGGTGELFF. The chain has TRBV7-9 and TRBJ2-2, with TRBD2 matching 10 bases. The CDR3 extends over 15 amino acids. V was pared by 1 base and J by 4 bases, with 0 bases of the junction left unmatched. Germline lookup yields CDR1 SEHNR and CDR2 FQNEAQ (reference sequence). The whole variable domain, filled in from reference TRBV7-9 and TRBJ2-2, reads DTGVSQNPRHKITKRGQNVTFRCDPISEHNRLYWYRQTLGQGPEFLTYFQNEAQLEKSRLLSDRFSAERPKGSFSTLEIQRTEQGDSAMYLCASSLVAGGTGELFFGEGSRLTVL.

In its sample, this clone was seen a few times. The J gene is TRBJ1-6, the V gene TRBV30; tentatively, D is TRBD1 (5 bases). Trimming stripped 2 bases from V and 10 bases from J, with 12 bases between. The length of the CDR3 is 13 residues. CDR1 GTSNPN and CDR2 SVGIG come from the germline V gene (reference sequence). The CDR3 DNA reads as TGTGCCTGGAGTCCCGGGACCACATCACCCCTCCACTTT. This translates into CAWSPGTTSPLHF.

The rearrangement links TRBV6-5 to TRBJ1-5; D not certain. CDR1 and CDR2 from the germline V gene are MNHEY and SVGAGI. The CDR3 loop spans 14 amino acids. The V and J ends lost 6 bases and 0 bases respectively, with 9 bases between them. DNA of the CDR3: TGTGCCAGCAGCCTAAGTTATAGCAATCAGCCCCAGCATTTT. Amino acids: CASSLSYSNQPQHF.